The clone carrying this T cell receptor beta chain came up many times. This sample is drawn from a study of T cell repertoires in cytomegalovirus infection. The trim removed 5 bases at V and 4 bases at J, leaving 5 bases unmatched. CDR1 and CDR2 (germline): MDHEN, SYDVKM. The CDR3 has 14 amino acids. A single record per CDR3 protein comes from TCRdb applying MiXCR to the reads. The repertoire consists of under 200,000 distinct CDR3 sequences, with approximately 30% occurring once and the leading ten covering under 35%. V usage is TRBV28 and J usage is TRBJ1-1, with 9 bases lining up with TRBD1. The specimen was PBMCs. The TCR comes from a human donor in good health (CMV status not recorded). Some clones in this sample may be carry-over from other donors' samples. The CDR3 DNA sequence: TGTGCCAGCAGTGACTGGGACAGGGTCACTGAAGCTTTCTTT. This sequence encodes CASSDWDRVTEAFF. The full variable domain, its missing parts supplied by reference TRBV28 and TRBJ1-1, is DVKVTQSSRYLVKRTGEKVFLECVQDMDHENMFWYRQDPGLGLRLIYFSYDVKMKEKGDIPEGYSVSREKKERFSLILESASTNQTSMYLCASSDWDRVTEAFFGQGTRLTVV.